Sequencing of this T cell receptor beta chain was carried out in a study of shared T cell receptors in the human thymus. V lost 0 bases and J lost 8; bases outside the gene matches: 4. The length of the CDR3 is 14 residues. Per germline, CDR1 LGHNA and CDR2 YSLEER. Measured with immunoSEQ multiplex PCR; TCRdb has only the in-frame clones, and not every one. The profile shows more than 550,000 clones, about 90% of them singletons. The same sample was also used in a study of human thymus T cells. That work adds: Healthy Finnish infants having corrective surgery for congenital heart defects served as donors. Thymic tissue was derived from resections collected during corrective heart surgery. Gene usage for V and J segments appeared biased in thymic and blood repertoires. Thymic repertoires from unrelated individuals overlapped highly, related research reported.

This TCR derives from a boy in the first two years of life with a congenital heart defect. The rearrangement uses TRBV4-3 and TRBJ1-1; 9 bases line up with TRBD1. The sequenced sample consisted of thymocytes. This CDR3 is CASSQEWGQGEAFF. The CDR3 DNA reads TGCGCCAGCAGCCAAGAGTGGGGACAGGGAGAAGCTTTCTTT.